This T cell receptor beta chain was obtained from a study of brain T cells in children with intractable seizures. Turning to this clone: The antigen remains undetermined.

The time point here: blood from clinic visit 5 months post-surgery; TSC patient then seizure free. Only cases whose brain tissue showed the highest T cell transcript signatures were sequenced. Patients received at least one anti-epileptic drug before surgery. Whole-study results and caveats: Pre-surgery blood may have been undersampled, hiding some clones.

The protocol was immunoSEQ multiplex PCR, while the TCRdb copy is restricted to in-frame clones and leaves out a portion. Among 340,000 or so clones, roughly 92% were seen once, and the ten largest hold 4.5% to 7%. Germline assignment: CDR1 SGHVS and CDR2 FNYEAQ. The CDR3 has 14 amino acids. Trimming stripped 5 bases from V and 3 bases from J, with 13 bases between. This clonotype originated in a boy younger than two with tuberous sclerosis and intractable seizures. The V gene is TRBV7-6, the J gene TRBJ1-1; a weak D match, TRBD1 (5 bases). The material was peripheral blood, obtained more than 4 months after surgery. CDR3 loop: CASSRVRGDTEAFF. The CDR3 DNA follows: TGTGCCAGCAGCCGCGTGAGGGGTGACACTGAAGCTTTCTTT.